The 31 T cell receptor beta chains given below trace back to one sample, sequenced in a study of T cells after yellow fever vaccination. TCRdb redid the calling of the 5' RACE reads with MiXCR, one entry per CDR3 protein. The data contain hundreds of thousands of distinct CDR3 sequences, approximately 13% of them singletons. This sample comprised PBMCs, obtained on the day of the yellow fever booster vaccination. The source of these receptors is a man under 40 who received the YFV17D yellow fever vaccine.

DNA of the CDR3: TGTGCCAGCAGACAGACAGCGTCCAAACCTGAAGCTTTCTTT. Protein: CASRQTASKPEAFF. The chain carries TRBV6-2 or TRBV6-3 and TRBJ1-1; maybe TRBD1 (5 bases). The CDR3 is made up of 14 amino acids. The germline CDR1 and CDR2 sequences are MNHEY and SVGEGT. Between the trimmed V and J ends, which lost 6 bases and 6 bases, there was a span of 17 bases.

This clonotype was observed many times. The chain's CDR3 is CASSENAGAGADTQYF. The DNA for the CDR3 is TGTGCCAGCAGTGAAAACGCGGGGGCGGGGGCAGATACGCAGTATTTT. The V and J genes are TRBV2 and TRBJ2-3, with D possibly being TRBD2 (7 bases). Trimming pared 2 bases from V and 4 bases from J, leaving 16 bases between. Germline CDR1 SNHLY, CDR2 FYNNEI. The CDR3 contains 16 residues.

The table lists this clonotype with a few counts. The V gene is TRBV20-1, the J gene TRBJ1-6, with a weak D call TRBD1 (5 bases). The CDR3 loop spans 14 amino acids. The V and J ends lost 4 bases and 2 bases respectively, with 9 bases between them. Germline V gene sequence: CDR1 DFQATT, CDR2 SNEGSKA (reference sequence). CDR3 sequence (DNA): TGCAGTGCTATAGCGACAGCCTATAATTCACCCCTCCACTTT. Residues: CSAIATAYNSPLHF.

This chain joins TRBV7-2 and TRBJ2-2, with 9 bases lining up with TRBD2. The CDR3 length is 16 residues. The germline V gene has CDR1 SGHTA and CDR2 FQGNSA. With V trimmed by 5 bases and J by 6 bases, 10 bases remained unmatched. The CDR3 loop reads CASSPASGRTPGELFF. The CDR3 DNA reads TGTGCCAGCAGCCCCGCGAGCGGGAGGACTCCCGGGGAGCTGTTTTTT.

This clonotype was seen a few times. The chain joins TRBV4-2 to TRBJ2-1, with 7 bases that match TRBD1. Germline CDR1 reads LGHNA; CDR2 reads YNFKEQ. Trimming removed 6 bases from V and 7 bases from J; junction bases left unmatched: 9. This CDR3 contains 14 residues. The CDR3, as DNA: TGTGCCAGCAGACCAACGGGACAGCGAAATGAGCAGTTCTTC. Translating gives CASRPTGQRNEQFF.

This clonotype was recorded many times. V usage is TRBV6-4 and J usage is TRBJ2-4; perhaps TRBD1 as D (6 bases). CDR3 length: 15 residues. Germline CDR1 is MRHNA and CDR2 is SNTAGT. Trimming cost V 3 bases and J 6 bases, with 15 bases left between them. CDR3 in DNA: TGTGCCAGCAGTGAGATACCGGGACACGGAAACATTCAGTACTTC. Its translation: CASSEIPGHGNIQYF.

The rearrangement uses TRBV18 and TRBJ1-6; TRBD1 might be the D (6 bases). There are 14 residues in the CDR3. V was pared by 1 base and J by 8 bases, with 9 bases between. The germline gives CDR1 KGHSH, CDR2 LQKENI. Written as DNA, the CDR3 is TGTGCCAGCTCACCACAGGGGGATGATTCACCCCTCCACTTT. Translation: CASSPQGDDSPLHF.

This clonotype was detected many times. This chain connects TRBV5-5 to TRBJ2-7, with D possibly being TRBD1 or TRBD2 (5 bases each). The CDR3 runs 18 residues. From germline, CDR1 is SGHKS and CDR2 YYEKEE (reference sequence). V dropped 4 bases and J dropped 0 bases, with 23 bases sitting between them. CDR3 nucleotide sequence: TGTGCCAGCAGCCGATATACCGGGGCGTTCCTTAGCTCCTACGAGCAGTACTTC. Amino acid sequence: CASSRYTGAFLSSYEQYF.

This clonotype has more than one count but fewer than ten. V and J are TRBV2 and TRBJ2-7; D might be TRBD1 (6 bases). The CDR3 length is 15 residues. The germline V gene encodes CDR1 SNHLY and CDR2 FYNNEI. With 1 base removed from V and 0 bases from J, the gap between germline ends came to 10 bases. This CDR3 reads CASSEEGVGSYEQYF. In DNA, the CDR3 is TGTGCCAGCAGTGAAGAGGGGGTAGGCTCCTACGAGCAGTACTTC.

This clonotype was seen a few times. The chain joins TRBV29-1 to TRBJ2-7; 8 bases are a match to TRBD2. The CDR3 sequence is 14 residues long. Germline lookup yields CDR1 SQVTM and CDR2 ANQGSEA. V lost 1 base, J lost 0 bases, and 2 bases stayed unmatched. The CDR3 DNA reads as TGCAGCGTTGAAGGGCTAGCGGGCTCCTACGAGCAGTACTTC. It specifies CSVEGLAGSYEQYF.

CDR3 sequence reads: CSVGTKPGLAYEQYF. Here the CDR3 DNA reads TGCAGCGTCGGGACAAAACCGGGACTTGCCTACGAGCAGTACTTC. The V and J genes are TRBV29-1 and TRBJ2-7, with D perhaps TRBD1 or TRBD2 (6 bases each). The V and J ends lost 6 bases and 2 bases respectively, with 20 bases between them. This CDR3 contains 15 residues. The germline gives CDR1 SQVTM, CDR2 ANQGSEA.

The J gene is TRBJ2-1, the V gene TRBV20-1; 8 bases agree with TRBD2. CDR1 and CDR2 from the germline V gene are DFQATT and SNEGSKA (reference sequence). This CDR3 contains 14 residues. V trimming: 5 bases; J trimming: 5 bases; junction bases outside the gene matches: 8. CDR3 in amino acids: CSARTSGQNNEQFF. Written as DNA, the CDR3 is TGCAGTGCTCGAACTAGCGGACAAAACAATGAGCAGTTCTTC.

The chain is built from TRBV5-1 and TRBJ2-2, with 10 positions matching TRBD2. There are 15 residues in the CDR3. Trimming took 4 bases from V and 5 from J; bases not matched to a gene: 5. Germline CDR1 SGHRS, CDR2 YFSETQ. CDR3 DNA sequence: TGCGCCAGCAGCCTAGCGGGAGACGGGACCGGGGAGCTGTTTTTT. Protein sequence: CASSLAGDGTGELFF.

The gene calls are TRBV12-3 or TRBV12-4 and TRBJ2-3; 7 positions agree with TRBD1. J lost 6 bases, V lost 5 bases, and 8 bases had no gene match. The CDR3 length is 14 residues. The DNA for the CDR3 is TGTGCCAGCAGTCTTGACAGGGTCTCCGATACGCAGTATTTT. The encoded protein is CASSLDRVSDTQYF.

The V gene is TRBV4-3, the J gene TRBJ2-2; D perhaps matches TRBD2 (5 bases). V was trimmed by 9 bases and J by 4 bases, leaving 15 bases between them. The CDR3 is 14 amino acids. The germline gives CDR1 LGHNA, CDR2 YSLEER. CDR3 in amino acids: CASSTSAVTGELFF. The CDR3 DNA sequence: TGCGCCAGTAGTACTAGTGCGGTCACCGGGGAGCTGTTTTTT.

This chain uses TRBV7-2 with TRBJ2-7, with 10 bases lining up with TRBD2. The length of the CDR3 is 14 residues. Germline CDR1 reads SGHTA; CDR2 reads FQGNSA. V trimming: 5 bases; J trimming: 3 bases; junction bases outside the gene matches: 4. The chain's CDR3 is CASSPSGSIYEQYF. The CDR3 region has the DNA TGTGCCAGCAGCCCTAGCGGGAGTATCTACGAGCAGTACTTC.

The table lists this clonotype with a few counts. The gene calls are TRBV12-3 or TRBV12-4 and TRBJ1-1; TRBD1 is a possible D gene (6 bases). The CDR3 has 15 residues. Trimming pared 7 bases from V and 3 bases from J, leaving 18 bases between. The CDR3 region is CASTAGGGLYTEAFF. Here the CDR3 DNA reads TGTGCCAGCACCGCGGGTGGGGGGCTTTACACTGAAGCTTTCTTT.

This chain joins TRBV20-1 and TRBJ2-7; 8 bases map to TRBD1. The V and J ends lost 4 bases and 7 bases, in that order; junction bases with no gene match: 3. Germline V gene data show CDR1 as DFQATT and CDR2 as SNEGSKA (reference sequence). This CDR3 contains 11 residues. CDR3 residues: CSANRGWEQYF. The CDR3 DNA reads as TGCAGTGCTAACAGGGGGTGGGAGCAGTACTTC.

The CDR3 sequence: CAIKGQGVETQYF. CDR3 sequence (DNA): TGTGCCATCAAGGGACAGGGGGTAGAGACCCAGTACTTC. V and J are TRBV10-3 and TRBJ2-5; TRBD1 matches at 11 bases. V lost 7 bases, J lost 4 bases, and 2 bases stayed unmatched. Germline assignment: CDR1 ENHRY and CDR2 SYGVKD. CDR3 size: 13 residues.

The chain carries TRBV20-1 and TRBJ2-1, with TRBD2 matching over 7 bases. The CDR3 totals 12 residues. CDR1 DFQATT and CDR2 SNEGSKA come from the germline V gene (reference sequence). Unmatched junction bases numbered 2, after V lost 1 base and J lost 8 bases. CDR3 sequence reads: CSARVTSHEQFF. CDR3 DNA sequence: TGCAGTGCTAGAGTGACTAGCCATGAGCAGTTCTTC.

The gene calls are TRBV20-1 and TRBJ2-7, with D perhaps matching TRBD1 (6 bases). V was cut by 5 bases and J by 2 bases, with 13 bases left in between. This CDR3 has 13 amino acids. The germline gives CDR1 DFQATT, CDR2 SNEGSKA (reference sequence). CDR3 sequence reads: CSASIRGPYEQYF. The CDR3 DNA follows: TGCAGTGCTTCCATCAGGGGTCCCTACGAGCAGTACTTC.

This clonotype was observed a few times. V and J are TRBV19 and TRBJ2-1, with D possibly TRBD2 on 5 matching bases. The V gene's germline CDR1 is LNHDA and CDR2 SQIVND (reference sequence). Trimming removed 1 base from V and 2 bases from J, with 12 bases in between. The length of the CDR3 is 16 residues. The DNA of the CDR3 is TGTGCCAGTAGTATAGTAGCTACGGGGACCTACAATGAGCAGTTCTTC. Encoded protein: CASSIVATGTYNEQFF.

This chain links TRBV5-6 with TRBJ2-2; 7 bases are a match to TRBD1. The CDR3 runs to 15 residues. The V segment lost 4 bases and the J segment 1 base; nucleotides outside the gene matches: 4. Germline V gene sequence: CDR1 SGHDT, CDR2 YYEEEE. As DNA, the CDR3 is TGTGCCAGCAGCGTGGGACAGCTGAACACCGGGGAGCTGTTTTTT. It translates to CASSVGQLNTGELFF.

This chain connects TRBV15 to TRBJ2-6, with 16 bases lining up with TRBD2. The germline gives CDR1 LNHNV, CDR2 YYDKDF (reference sequence). Losses at the gene ends were 4 bases for V and 2 bases for J; bases not matched to a gene: 5. CDR3 size: 19 residues. DNA for the CDR3: TGTGCCACCAGCAAGGGACTAGCGGGAGGGCAAACTGGGGCCAACGTCCTGACTTTC. This codes for CATSKGLAGGQTGANVLTF.

Only a few counts were recorded for this clonotype. This chain joins TRBV5-1 and TRBJ2-5; no reliable D call. V was trimmed by 0 bases and J by 5 bases, leaving 11 bases between them. Germline V gene lookup returns CDR1 SGHRS and CDR2 YFSETQ. The CDR3 consists of 14 residues. The CDR3 nucleotides are TGCGCCAGCAGCTTGGAGACTCAGACTGAGACCCAGTACTTC. Translating gives CASSLETQTETQYF.

This clonotype was counted between two and nine times. V gene TRBV7-2 combines with J gene TRBJ2-1; D may correspond to TRBD1 or TRBD2 (5 bases each). V shed 1 base and J shed 8 bases, with 18 bases lying between them. The CDR3 has 16 amino acids. Germline assignment: CDR1 SGHTA and CDR2 FQGNSA. Here the CDR3 reads CASSLVGTWAEDEQFF. The CDR3, as DNA: TGTGCCAGCAGCTTAGTCGGGACGTGGGCGGAGGATGAGCAGTTCTTC.

This clonotype was detected a few times. The chain is built from TRBV5-1 and TRBJ2-7, with D tentatively TRBD2 (5 bases). Germline V gene lookup returns CDR1 SGHRS and CDR2 YFSETQ. Trimming shortened V by 4 bases and J by 5 bases, and 10 bases separated the two germline ends. CDR3 length: 12 amino acids. In DNA, the CDR3 is TGCGCCAGCAGCGCGGGTGCCCACGAGCAGTACTTC. This translates into CASSAGAHEQYF. Complete variable domain (other parts from reference TRBV5-1 and TRBJ2-7): KAGVTQTPRYLIKTRGQQVTLSCSPISGHRSVSWYQQTPGQGLQFLFEYFSETQRNKGNFPGRFSGRQFSNSRSEMNVSTLELGDSALYLCASSAGAHEQYFGPGTRLTVT.

This clonotype showed up many times. The gene calls are TRBV12-3 or TRBV12-4 and TRBJ2-5; TRBD1 agrees at 7 bases. CDR3 length: 12 amino acids. The trim removed 8 bases at V and 3 bases at J, leaving 3 bases unmatched. CDR3 amino acids: CASGDRKETQYF. The CDR3 DNA follows: TGTGCCAGCGGGGACAGAAAAGAGACCCAGTACTTC.

The V call is TRBV4-2, the J call TRBJ1-5; D call uncertain. V was clipped by 0 bases and J by 2 bases, with 11 bases between them. Germline lookup yields CDR1 LGHNA and CDR2 YNFKEQ. This CDR3 spans 16 amino acids. Written as DNA, the CDR3 is TGTGCCAGCAGCCAAGAACTGGTCGGTGGCAATCAGCCCCAGCATTTT. This codes for CASSQELVGGNQPQHF.

This chain uses TRBV29-1 with TRBJ2-1, with TRBD2 matching over 9 bases. V lost 3 bases, J lost 7 bases, and 10 bases stayed unmatched. The CDR3 is 15 amino acids. In germline, CDR1 is SQVTM, CDR2 ANQGSEA. The CDR3 DNA is TGCAGCGTTGACTTGAGGCGGGAGGGCTTAAATGAGCAGTTCTTC. Protein sequence: CSVDLRREGLNEQFF.

This clonotype occurred a few times. CDR3 coding DNA: TGTGCCAGCAGTCCCGGGGCCTCTGGGGCCAACGTCCTGACTTTC. It translates to CASSPGASGANVLTF. The chain joins TRBV6-2 or TRBV6-3 to TRBJ2-6, with D perhaps TRBD1 or TRBD2 (5 bases each). The V end lost 5 bases, the J end lost 0 bases, and 8 bases lay between the germline ends. This CDR3 is 15 amino acids long. The germline V gene encodes CDR1 MNHEY and CDR2 SVGEGT.